Listed below are T cell receptor beta chains from one sample, sequenced in a study of PD-1 blockade in classical Hodgkin lymphoma. Only in-frame clones appear in the TCRdb table, and some are missing; sequencing was by immunoSEQ multiplex PCR. Of 50,000 or so clones in the sample, 86% were seen once. The sequencing here drew on peripheral blood mononuclear cells (PBMCs), taken before the fourth cycle of nivolumab. These receptors originate from a human donor with classical Hodgkin lymphoma. Both conserved end residues are part of each CDR3. Each record gives: CDR3 protein, CDR3 DNA, J gene, clone size, V gene, D gene. D genes are given only for firm matches. Where a row states a size, it is once, few, many or the class of an expanded clone; other rows omit it.

CDR3aa: CASSKGGPDTQYF
CDR3nt: TGTGCCAGCAGTAAGGGTGGTCCAGATACGCAGTATTTT
j_gene: TRBJ2-3
abundance: few
v_gene: TRBV6-1
d_gene: NA

CDR3aa: CASSQVGGKSTDTQYF
CDR3nt: TGTGCCAGCAGCCAAGTCGGCGGGAAGAGCACAGATACGCAGTATTTT
j_gene: TRBJ2-3
abundance: NA
v_gene: TRBV4-2
d_gene: NA

CDR3aa: CASSPKGTSGGPNSYEQYF
CDR3nt: TGTGCCAGCAGCCCAAAAGGGACTAGCGGGGGGCCGAACTCCTACGAGCAGTACTTC
j_gene: TRBJ2-7
abundance: NA
v_gene: TRBV7-9
d_gene: TRBD2

CDR3aa: CASTPTGSYEQYF
CDR3nt: TGTGCCAGTACCCCGACTGGGTCCTACGAGCAGTACTTC
j_gene: TRBJ2-7
abundance: NA
v_gene: TRBV19
d_gene: NA

CDR3aa: CASSLVFDSFNQPQHF
CDR3nt: TGTGCCAGCAGCTTAGTTTTCGACAGTTTCAATCAGCCCCAGCATTTT
j_gene: TRBJ1-5
abundance: NA
v_gene: TRBV7-8
d_gene: NA

CDR3aa: CASSNRARGTEAFF
CDR3nt: TGTGCCAGTAGTAACCGGGCCCGTGGGACTGAAGCTTTCTTT
j_gene: TRBJ1-1
abundance: NA
v_gene: TRBV19
d_gene: NA

CDR3aa: CASSSDSFDYGYTF
CDR3nt: TGTGCCAGCAGTTCCGACAGCTTCGACTATGGCTACACCTTC
j_gene: TRBJ1-2
abundance: NA
v_gene: TRBV7-2
d_gene: NA

CDR3aa: CASSPQGAIGTEAFF
CDR3nt: TGTGCCAGCAGCCCACAGGGGGCTATCGGGACTGAAGCTTTCTTT
j_gene: TRBJ1-1
abundance: NA
v_gene: TRBV7-9
d_gene: TRBD1

CDR3aa: CASSQGLAGGGGNEQFF
CDR3nt: TGTGCCAGCAGCCAGGGACTAGCGGGAGGTGGGGGGAATGAGCAGTTCTTC
j_gene: TRBJ2-1
abundance: NA
v_gene: TRBV11-2
d_gene: TRBD2

CDR3aa: CSVEENWVIENTEAFF
CDR3nt: TGCAGCGTTGAAGAAAATTGGGTGATAGAGAACACTGAAGCTTTCTTT
j_gene: TRBJ1-1
abundance: NA
v_gene: TRBV29-1
d_gene: NA

CDR3aa: CASSPSGRGGETQYF
CDR3nt: TGTGCCAGCAGTCCATCGGGGCGCGGGGGAGAGACCCAGTACTTC
j_gene: TRBJ2-5
abundance: NA
v_gene: TRBV13
d_gene: TRBD2

CDR3aa: CASSLGQRYNEQFF
CDR3nt: TGTGCCAGCAGCCTGGGACAGCGTTACAATGAGCAGTTCTTC
j_gene: TRBJ2-1
abundance: NA
v_gene: TRBV28
d_gene: TRBD1

CDR3aa: CASSPDSSSPRGTQYF
CDR3nt: TGTGCCAGCAGCCCGGACAGCAGTTCCCCCCGGGGGACGCAGTATTTT
j_gene: TRBJ2-3
abundance: once
v_gene: TRBV5-4
d_gene: NA

CDR3aa: CASSFKTEAFF
CDR3nt: TGTGCCAGCAGCTTTAAGACTGAAGCTTTCTTT
j_gene: TRBJ1-1
abundance: once
v_gene: TRBV5-5
d_gene: NA

CDR3aa: CASSLAASGVTGELFF
CDR3nt: TGTGCCAGCAGCTTAGCGGCTAGCGGGGTCACCGGGGAGCTGTTTTTT
j_gene: TRBJ2-2
abundance: NA
v_gene: TRBV11-2
d_gene: TRBD2

CDR3aa: CASSVDSNTEAFF
CDR3nt: TGTGCCAGCAGCGTTGACAGTAACACTGAAGCTTTCTTT
j_gene: TRBJ1-1
abundance: NA
v_gene: TRBV9
d_gene: NA

CDR3aa: CASNHPRVNQPQHF
CDR3nt: TGTGCCAGCAATCACCCACGCGTAAATCAGCCCCAGCATTTT
j_gene: TRBJ1-5
abundance: NA
v_gene: TRBV28
d_gene: NA

CDR3aa: CASSLEGGAGTQYF
CDR3nt: TGTGCCAGCAGCTTAGAGGGGGGGGCCGGGACCCAGTACTTC
j_gene: TRBJ2-5
abundance: NA
v_gene: TRBV7-2
d_gene: NA

CDR3aa: CASNPLAGGPYEQFF
CDR3nt: TGTGCCAGCAACCCCCTAGCGGGGGGGCCCTATGAGCAGTTCTTC
j_gene: TRBJ2-1
abundance: NA
v_gene: TRBV28
d_gene: TRBD2

CDR3aa: CASSPLAGVGDTQYF
CDR3nt: TGCGCCAGCAGCCCACTAGCGGGAGTAGGAGATACGCAGTATTTT
j_gene: TRBJ2-3
abundance: NA
v_gene: TRBV4-1
d_gene: TRBD2

CDR3aa: CASSVGLAGGGEQFF
CDR3nt: TGTGCCAGCAGCGTAGGGCTAGCGGGAGGAGGGGAGCAGTTCTTC
j_gene: TRBJ2-1
abundance: NA
v_gene: TRBV9
d_gene: TRBD2

CDR3aa: CASSLEGPSSYEQYF
CDR3nt: TGTGCCAGCAGCTTAGAGGGCCCAAGCTCCTACGAGCAGTACTTC
j_gene: TRBJ2-7
abundance: NA
v_gene: TRBV7-2
d_gene: NA

CDR3aa: CAILVEPQETQYF
CDR3nt: TGTGCCATCCTGGTCGAGCCTCAAGAGACCCAGTACTTC
j_gene: TRBJ2-5
abundance: NA
v_gene: TRBV6-1
d_gene: NA

CDR3aa: CASSLLAGGGDTQYF
CDR3nt: TGTGCCAGCAGCCTCCTAGCGGGGGGGGGAGATACGCAGTATTTT
j_gene: TRBJ2-3
abundance: NA
v_gene: TRBV7-6
d_gene: TRBD2

CDR3aa: CASSFVGTQETQYF
CDR3nt: TGTGCCAGCAGCTTCGTGGGGACCCAAGAGACCCAGTACTTC
j_gene: TRBJ2-5
abundance: NA
v_gene: TRBV5-4
d_gene: NA

CDR3aa: CASSEALASKQFF
CDR3nt: TGTGCCAGCAGTGAAGCGCTAGCTTCAAAGCAGTTCTTC
j_gene: TRBJ2-1
abundance: NA
v_gene: TRBV2
d_gene: NA

CDR3aa: CAISESGRHTDTQYF
CDR3nt: TGTGCCATCAGTGAGTCAGGCAGACACACAGATACGCAGTATTTT
j_gene: TRBJ2-3
abundance: NA
v_gene: TRBV10-3
d_gene: NA

CDR3aa: CASSTRKTLQETQYF
CDR3nt: TGTGCCAGCAGCACTAGGAAGACACTCCAAGAGACCCAGTACTTC
j_gene: TRBJ2-5
abundance: NA
v_gene: TRBV7-8
d_gene: NA

CDR3aa: CASSFRAGAQPQHF
CDR3nt: TGTGCCAGCAGTTTTAGGGCAGGGGCTCAGCCCCAGCATTTT
j_gene: TRBJ1-5
abundance: NA
v_gene: TRBV28
d_gene: NA

CDR3aa: CASSQDHGGGTDTQYF
CDR3nt: TGCGCCAGCAGCCAAGATCATGGCGGGGGCACAGATACGCAGTATTTT
j_gene: TRBJ2-3
abundance: NA
v_gene: TRBV4-1
d_gene: NA

CDR3aa: CASSVSGTGSTEAFF
CDR3nt: TGTGCCAGCAGCGTCTCCGGGACAGGGAGTACTGAAGCTTTCTTT
j_gene: TRBJ1-1
abundance: NA
v_gene: TRBV9
d_gene: TRBD1

CDR3aa: CASSALAGGTDTQYF
CDR3nt: TGTGCCAGCAGTGCCCTAGCGGGAGGCACAGATACGCAGTATTTT
j_gene: TRBJ2-3
abundance: NA
v_gene: TRBV6-4
d_gene: TRBD2

CDR3aa: CASSPRGRKMNTEAFF
CDR3nt: TGTGCCAGCAGCCCACGGGGACGGAAGATGAACACTGAAGCTTTCTTT
j_gene: TRBJ1-1
abundance: NA
v_gene: TRBV5-8
d_gene: NA

CDR3aa: CASSNGQGGVSGANVLTF
CDR3nt: TGCGCCAGCAGCAACGGACAGGGAGGGGTCTCTGGGGCCAACGTCCTGACTTTC
j_gene: TRBJ2-6
abundance: once
v_gene: TRBV5-1
d_gene: NA

CDR3aa: CSAERGYQETQYF
CDR3nt: TGCAGCGCAGAGAGGGGATACCAAGAGACCCAGTACTTC
j_gene: TRBJ2-5
abundance: NA
v_gene: TRBV29-1
d_gene: NA

CDR3aa: CASSWGQGGGYTF
CDR3nt: TGTGCCAGCAGTTGGGGACAGGGAGGTGGCTACACCTTC
j_gene: TRBJ1-2
abundance: NA
v_gene: TRBV27
d_gene: TRBD1

CDR3aa: CASSIPRGREDNYGYTF
CDR3nt: TGTGCCAGTAGTATCCCCCGCGGCAGGGAAGATAACTATGGCTACACCTTC
j_gene: TRBJ1-2
abundance: few
v_gene: TRBV19
d_gene: NA

CDR3aa: CASSFGRVSSYEQYF
CDR3nt: TGTGCCAGCAGCTTTGGCAGAGTCAGCTCCTACGAGCAGTACTTC
j_gene: TRBJ2-7
abundance: once
v_gene: TRBV7-8
d_gene: NA

CDR3aa: CASSLRIGHQETQYF
CDR3nt: TGTGCCAGCAGCTTACGCATCGGACATCAAGAGACCCAGTACTTC
j_gene: TRBJ2-5
abundance: NA
v_gene: TRBV7-9
d_gene: NA

CDR3aa: CASSTGTEAYEQYF
CDR3nt: TGTGCCAGCAGTACCGGGACAGAAGCCTACGAGCAGTACTTC
j_gene: TRBJ2-7
abundance: NA
v_gene: TRBV6-1
d_gene: TRBD1

CDR3aa: CASMSSGTSTYEQYF
CDR3nt: TGTGCCAGCATGAGTTCAGGAACTAGCACTTACGAGCAGTACTTC
j_gene: TRBJ2-7
abundance: NA
v_gene: TRBV6-1
d_gene: NA

CDR3aa: CASSLGAGEKLFF
CDR3nt: TGTGCCAGCAGCTTGGGGGCGGGGGAAAAACTGTTTTTT
j_gene: TRBJ1-4
abundance: NA
v_gene: TRBV5-6
d_gene: NA

CDR3aa: CASRKVGDTEAFF
CDR3nt: TGCGCCAGCAGGAAGGTCGGGGACACTGAAGCTTTCTTT
j_gene: TRBJ1-1
abundance: NA
v_gene: TRBV5-1
d_gene: NA

CDR3aa: CASSPVPRAGSTDTQYF
CDR3nt: TGTGCCAGCAGCCCCGTGCCCAGGGCGGGTAGCACAGATACGCAGTATTTT
j_gene: TRBJ2-3
abundance: NA
v_gene: TRBV7-3
d_gene: NA

CDR3aa: CASSPGGAKRYEQYF
CDR3nt: TGTGCCAGCAGCCCCGGGGGAGCAAAACGTTACGAGCAGTACTTC
j_gene: TRBJ2-7
abundance: NA
v_gene: TRBV7-2
d_gene: NA

CDR3aa: CASSFPSGGSRSYEQYF
CDR3nt: TGTGCCAGCAGTTTCCCTAGCGGGGGGTCTCGCTCCTACGAGCAGTACTTC
j_gene: TRBJ2-7
abundance: NA
v_gene: TRBV28
d_gene: TRBD2

CDR3aa: CASSVATNTGELFF
CDR3nt: TGTGCCAGCAGCGTAGCCACGAACACCGGGGAGCTGTTTTTT
j_gene: TRBJ2-2
abundance: NA
v_gene: TRBV9
d_gene: NA

CDR3aa: CASRRDGGGQPQHF
CDR3nt: TGTGCCAGCAGGAGAGACGGAGGGGGTCAGCCCCAGCATTTT
j_gene: TRBJ1-5
abundance: NA
v_gene: TRBV2
d_gene: NA

CDR3aa: CSAERNTEAFF
CDR3nt: TGCAGTGCAGAGCGCAACACTGAAGCTTTCTTT
j_gene: TRBJ1-1
abundance: NA
v_gene: TRBV20-1
d_gene: NA

CDR3aa: CASSSHGTDTQYF
CDR3nt: TGTGCCAGCAGCTCCCACGGCACAGATACGCAGTATTTT
j_gene: TRBJ2-3
abundance: NA
v_gene: TRBV9
d_gene: NA

CDR3aa: CASSEDQGDTQYF
CDR3nt: TGTGCCAGCAGTGAAGATCAGGGGGATACGCAGTATTTT
j_gene: TRBJ2-3
abundance: NA
v_gene: TRBV2
d_gene: NA

CDR3aa: CASSGTGGWSEQYF
CDR3nt: TGTGCCAGCAGCGGGACAGGGGGCTGGAGCGAGCAGTACTTC
j_gene: TRBJ2-7
abundance: NA
v_gene: TRBV27
d_gene: TRBD1

CDR3aa: CASSLRGLDRHSNQPQHF
CDR3nt: TGTGCCAGCAGCTTACGGGGTCTGGACAGGCATAGCAATCAGCCCCAGCATTTT
j_gene: TRBJ1-5
abundance: once
v_gene: TRBV7-2
d_gene: TRBD1